The 6 T cell receptor beta chains presented below share a single source sample, sequenced in a study of response to subunit inactivated influenza vaccine. TCRdb re-called the RT-PCR reads through MiXCR, storing one row per CDR3 protein. The repertoire has hundreds of thousands of distinct CDR3 sequences, about 15% of them found once; the top ten carry less than 9%. The sequencing used PBMCs from blood, collected around 15 days before vaccination. The receptors originated from a man in his fifties or sixties who received an inactivated influenza vaccine.

A few counts support this clonotype. The V and J genes are TRBV15 and TRBJ2-1; D gene unclear. The CDR3 has 14 residues. CDR1 and CDR2 from the germline V gene are LNHNV and YYDKDF (reference sequence). Trimming shortened V by 5 bases and J by 6 bases, and 14 bases separated the two germline ends. The CDR3 sequence is CATSAPPGGNEQFF. In DNA form, the CDR3 reads TGTGCCACCAGCGCTCCTCCCGGTGGCAATGAGCAGTTCTTC.

This clonotype was picked up a small number of times. The CDR3 protein is CSARETTRGLEQYF. The DNA of the CDR3 is TGCAGTGCTAGAGAAACTACCAGGGGACTCGAGCAGTACTTC. The rearrangement links TRBV20-1 to TRBJ2-7; perhaps D is TRBD1 or TRBD2 (6 bases each). Trimming stripped 0 bases from V and 6 bases from J, with 15 bases between. CDR1 DFQATT and CDR2 SNEGSKA come from the germline V gene (reference sequence). CDR3 length equals 14 residues.

The chain couples TRBV4-1 to TRBJ2-1; D remains unclear. CDR1 MGHRA and CDR2 YSYEKL come from the germline V gene. V gave up 3 bases and J gave up 3 bases, with 3 bases separating them. The CDR3 totals 12 residues. The CDR3 region has the DNA TGCGCCAGCAGCCACCTCTACAATGAGCAGTTCTTC. Residues: CASSHLYNEQFF.

The chain combines TRBV11-1 with TRBJ2-7; 11 nucleotides agree with TRBD1. This CDR3 contains 18 residues. Trimming removed 5 bases from V and 5 bases from J; junction bases left unmatched: 17. The germline V gene has CDR1 SGHAT and CDR2 FQDESV (reference sequence). This CDR3 is CASSPGLWDRGRGNEQYF. The CDR3 DNA reads TGTGCCAGCAGCCCCGGATTGTGGGACAGGGGGAGAGGTAACGAGCAGTACTTC.

The chain has TRBV20-1 and TRBJ1-2; no reliable D call. CDR3 length: 12 residues. The V gene's germline CDR1 is DFQATT and CDR2 SNEGSKA (reference sequence). Written as DNA, the CDR3 is TGCAGCGACCTCGGCAGAACCTATGGCTACACCTTC. Translation gives CSDLGRTYGYTF.

V gene TRBV5-1 combines with J gene TRBJ2-1; TRBD1 matches 11 bases. The CDR3 loop spans 15 amino acids. The ends lost 4 bases at V and 5 bases at J; junction bases unmatched: 5. CDR1 and CDR2 from the germline V gene are SGHRS and YFSETQ. CDR3 sequence: CASSPGQGADNEQFF. CDR3 DNA sequence: TGCGCCAGCAGCCCAGGACAGGGGGCGGACAATGAGCAGTTCTTC.